This T cell receptor beta chain is drawn from a study of blood T cell repertoires in COVID-19. Overall study: From T cells, B-cell-depleted T cells, or PBMCs came the material, which was cDNA or gDNA.

As processed by the authors: Amplification from reference gene primers served as the basis for estimated nucleated cell counts. Sequencing used immunoSEQ multiplex PCR; TCRdb keeps in-frame clones, though not all of them. That table furnishes V, J and clone size, whereas the DNA furnished D and trimming. The table shows some 110,000 clones, with roughly four fifths occurring only once. The material sequenced was peripheral blood. The sequence was obtained from a man aged 70 or older with acute or convalescent COVID-19.

CDR3 DNA sequence: TGTGCCACCAGTGATTTGTATCGGGGAAACTACGAGCAGTACTTC. Residues: CATSDLYRGNYEQYF. The gene calls are TRBV24-1 and TRBJ2-7; possible D gene TRBD2, 5 bases. Trimming removed 0 bases at V and 3 bases at J, with 11 bases between. CDR1 KGHDR and CDR2 SFDVKD come from the germline V gene. This CDR3 region has 15 residues.